Detailed here is one T cell receptor (beta chain). No cognate antigen has been identified for it. An end of the junction does not agree with germline; a read error may underlie this. The sample originates from a study of human T cells and chemical hapten exposure (dated by TCRdb to the early 2020s). Regarding the complete study: For sensitization, 2% DPC in acetone was applied to a roughly 2 cm by roughly 2 cm area of upper inner arm skin. In alopecia patients, the study followed how the peripheral blood TCR repertoire changed in vivo over primary and secondary sensitization to diphenylcyclopropenone (DPC), a hapten. Patch testing was done on the upper back using Finn chambers containing 0.01% DPC, and results were scored after 6 days according to International Contact Dermatitis Research Group standards. Throughout the study period of about 25 weeks, patients also received therapeutic DPC doses to the scalp every week. Libraries were pooled for sequencing, and variation in per-sample TCR yields was attributed mainly to small differences in library volumes within the pool. For TCR sequencing, blood came from 25 to 35 alopecia patients at anywhere from one to four time points (pre-sensitization, 2, 6 and 24 weeks). The patient cohort, mostly female, included alopecia areata with under or over 50% scalp involvement, alopecia totalis and alopecia universalis. Blood samples were taken from patients before sensitization (week 0) and at 2, 6 and about 24 weeks after DPC sensitization.

In the germline V gene, CDR1 corresponds to SGHRS and CDR2 to YFSETQ. From its cysteine to its phenylalanine, the CDR3 spans 15 amino acids. CDR3 DNA is the only sequence kept; it has 45 bases, read in frame from the first base. Paper-wide results and their limitations: Patch test score was positively correlated with the number of PT1 expanded TCRs, with significance at thresholds 8, 16 and 32 but not at 4. Compared with pre-sensitization or healthy control sets, expanded TCRs formed significantly more large CDR3 similarity clusters, which is consistent with antigen-driven responses. DPC sensitization did not change how many TCRs were above 1 in 1000 frequency, and no evidence was found of alterations in global repertoire structure. Repeated subsampling changed both the strength of the expansion versus patch-test correlation and the threshold at which that correlation became significant. All patients had alopecia, a presumed autoimmune disease, so their immune response might differ from that of healthy individuals.

Explained via the paper, the time point label denotes: patch test 3, about 24 weeks after DPC sensitization. Reading the label with the study, this specimen's treatment or condition is: therapeutic diphenylcyclopropenone sensitization with weekly scalp DPC. Blood at each patch-test visit was drawn before the patch test was applied. Eligible patients were aged 18 to 70, diagnosed with alopecia, deemed suitable for DPC therapy, and excluded if pregnant. Total RNA was extracted from unfractionated whole blood collected in Tempus Blood RNA tubes. Library preparation used RACE. Instrument on record: NextSeq 500. During library preparation, unique molecular identifiers were attached to individual cDNA molecules so that TCRs could be counted in a quantitative, reproducible way. Both TCR alpha and TCR beta chains were sequenced from each blood RNA sample. The paper's data handling went like this. The median number of TCRs per sample was 95,638, ranging from roughly 23,224 to 690,600. V, J and CDR3 annotation of the TCR reads was carried out using the Decombinator software suite. To make PS versus PT1 abundance plots, every sample was subsampled to the same number of TCRs (28,000). Expanded TCRs were defined as absent before sensitization and observed at least eight times at the 2-week time point. The public reads were reprocessed in TCRdb via fastp at Q25 and MiXCR, keeping in-frame beta chains. Records with the same CDR3 protein are collapsed into one entry carrying the most frequent genes and DNA. The V and J calls were determined by TCRdb, not by the authors. The sample table holds around 110,000 distinct CDR3 sequences, of which approximately 10% were seen once. Under 2.5% of the sample is in the top ten clones.

The sequence came from a woman aged 50 to 60 with alopecia areata. Some clones in this sample may be carry-over from other donors' samples. The sequencing used whole blood, collected in connection with sensitization to the hapten diphenylcyclopropenone (DPC). Recombination connected TRBV5-1 to TRBJ2-7; the D gene cannot be resolved reliably. The CDR3 reads CASSLVLASSYEQYF. The nucleotide sequence is TGCGCCAGCAGTTTGGTTCTGGCAAGCTCCTACGAGCAGTACTTC.